This T cell receptor (beta chain) is drawn from a study of blood T cell repertoires in COVID-19. Study overall: Acute and convalescent COVID-19 specimens originated in the United States, Italy and Spain. T cells, B-cell-depleted T cells, or PBMCs provided the cDNA or gDNA that served as material.

The CDR3 has 14 residues. Trimming at V came to 2 bases and at J to 5 bases, leaving 2 bases not matched to a gene. Germline CDR1 is PRHDT and CDR2 is FYEKMQ (reference sequence). Source study methods: The assay estimated nucleated cells by amplifying reference gene primers. TCRdb's table, derived via immunoSEQ multiplex PCR, lists solely in-frame clones and lacks some. From that table come the V and J calls and clone size; the DNA was used to work out D and trimming. The table has about 76,000 clones, roughly 90% seen once; the top ten hold over 8%. This receptor was identified in a human donor in a cohort sampled during active COVID-19. The sequenced sample was peripheral blood. The chain carries TRBV13 and TRBJ2-7; TRBD2 matches at 11 bases. The CDR3 DNA sequence: TGTGCCAGCAGCTTACTAGCGGGAGGCAACGAGCAGTACTTC. This codes for CASSLLAGGNEQYF. The whole variable domain, remainder taken from reference TRBV13 and TRBJ2-7, is AAGVIQSPRHLIKEKRETATLKCYPIPRHDTVYWYQQGPGQDPQFLISFYEKMQSDKGSIPDRFSAQQFSDYHSELNMSSLELGDSALYFCASSLLAGGNEQYFGPGTRLTVT.